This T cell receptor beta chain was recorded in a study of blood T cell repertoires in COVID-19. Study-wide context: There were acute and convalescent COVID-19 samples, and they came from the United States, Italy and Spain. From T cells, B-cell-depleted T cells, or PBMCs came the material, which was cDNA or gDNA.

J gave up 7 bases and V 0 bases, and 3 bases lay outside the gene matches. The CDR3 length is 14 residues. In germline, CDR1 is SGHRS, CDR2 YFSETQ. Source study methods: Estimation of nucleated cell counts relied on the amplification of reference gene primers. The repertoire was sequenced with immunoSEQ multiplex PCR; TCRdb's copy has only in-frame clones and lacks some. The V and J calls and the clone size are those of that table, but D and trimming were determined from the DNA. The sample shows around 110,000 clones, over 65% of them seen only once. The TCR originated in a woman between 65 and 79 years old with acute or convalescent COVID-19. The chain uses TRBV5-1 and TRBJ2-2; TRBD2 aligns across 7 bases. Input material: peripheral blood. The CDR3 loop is CASSLETSIGELFF. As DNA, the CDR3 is TGCGCCAGCAGCTTGGAGACTAGCATCGGGGAGCTGTTTTTT.